This TCR beta chain is drawn from a study of pediatric ulcerative colitis. The assay was run at survey level. This table comes from immunoSEQ multiplex PCR, and its TCRdb copy is limited to in-frame clones, with some not included. Of 30,000 or so clones listed, around 80% are singletons. Germline V gene sequence: CDR1 ENHRY, CDR2 SYGVKD. Losses at the gene ends were 0 bases for V and 10 bases for J; bases not matched to a gene: 6. This CDR3 has 14 amino acids. Points on this clone: Antigen unknown.

The rectum was sampled with one to two pinch biopsies at colonoscopy. General observations from the study: Blood-rectal clonal overlap within each person was significantly higher in ulcerative colitis patients than controls. Acute severe colitis showed lower rectal diversity from clonal expansions.

V gene TRBV10-3 combines with J gene TRBJ1-2; TRBD1 aligns across 9 bases. This clonotype originated in a boy between 10 and 17 years old with mild ulcerative colitis. Sequencing input: gut tissue. Here the CDR3 DNA reads TGTGCCATCAGTGAGTCGATAACAGGGGGCGCCTACACCTTC. This encodes CAISESITGGAYTF.